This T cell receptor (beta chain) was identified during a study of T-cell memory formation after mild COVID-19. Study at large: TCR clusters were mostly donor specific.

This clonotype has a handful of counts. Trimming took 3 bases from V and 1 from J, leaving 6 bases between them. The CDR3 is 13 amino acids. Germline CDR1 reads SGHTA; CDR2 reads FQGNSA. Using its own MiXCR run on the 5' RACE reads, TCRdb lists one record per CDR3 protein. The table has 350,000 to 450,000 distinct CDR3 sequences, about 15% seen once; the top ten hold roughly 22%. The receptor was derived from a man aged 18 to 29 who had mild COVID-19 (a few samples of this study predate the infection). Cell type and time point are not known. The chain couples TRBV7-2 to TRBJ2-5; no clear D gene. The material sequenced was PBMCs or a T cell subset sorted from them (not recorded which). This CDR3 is CASSFAIQETQYF. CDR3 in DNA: TGTGCCAGCAGCTTTGCTATCCAAGAGACCCAGTACTTC.